The entry below describes one TCR beta chain. Its antigen is not identified. This CDR3 is also generated by other DNA sequences in the sample. The germline V gene encodes CDR1 SGHRS and CDR2 YFSETQ. V gave up 2 bases and J gave up 4 bases, with 16 bases separating them. The CDR3 totals 15 residues. Assay: immunoSEQ multiplex PCR; the TCRdb copy retains only in-frame clones and omits some. The table includes fewer than 35,000 clones, 75% to 90% detected once. The time point: before natalizumab initiation. Before the first natalizumab infusion, T0 blood samples were taken. This entry comes from a study of multiple sclerosis patients with progressive multifocal leukoencephalopathy. Turning to the study itself: Longitudinal control samples came from natalizumab-treated multiple sclerosis patients without PML. Study outcomes and limitations: No common TRBV or TRBJ usage or pairing appeared at PML. Before and during natalizumab, the clones expanded at PML already existed.

Sequencing used PBMCs. The chain couples TRBV5-1 to TRBJ2-7; a possible D gene is TRBD1 (6 bases). This clonotype was sampled from a human donor with multiple sclerosis. The CDR3 spells CASSLGAPGAYEQYF. CDR3 coding DNA: TGCGCCAGCAGCTTAGGGGCCCCAGGGGCATACGAGCAGTACTTC.